These 23 T cell receptor beta chains share one sample of origin, sequenced in a study of cytotoxic CD8 clonotypes in ibrutinib-treated CLL. This table comes from immunoSEQ multiplex PCR, and its TCRdb copy is limited to in-frame clones, with some not included. The repertoire holds about 140,000 clones, 85% to 95% seen once, with approximately 10% in the top ten. The sample consisted of PBMCs, taken after 12 months of ibrutinib treatment. The receptor source for this set is a human donor with chronic lymphocytic leukemia.

Here the CDR3 DNA reads TGTGCCTGGAGTGTAGGGATAGTCTTTGGAGACCTGGGCAGGCAGTCCGGGGAGACCCAGTACTTC. It translates to CAWSVGIVFGDLGRQSGETQYF. V gene TRBV30 combines with J gene TRBJ2-5, with D hard to call. CDR1 and CDR2 from the germline V gene are GTSNPN and SVGIG (reference sequence). The V end lost 0 bases, the J end lost 5 bases, and 37 bases lay between the germline ends. The CDR3 spans 22 residues.

The rearrangement uses TRBV11-2 and TRBJ2-5; tentatively, D is TRBD1 (5 bases). The CDR3 loop spans 17 amino acids. V lost 5 bases and J 1 base, leaving 20 bases between the germline ends. Germline V lookup: CDR1 SGHAT, CDR2 FQNNGV. CDR3 nucleotide sequence: TGTGCCAGCAGCGTAGGGGCGACTTCGCTAGTCCAAGAGACCCAGTACTTC. This codes for CASSVGATSLVQETQYF.

V usage is TRBV27 and J usage is TRBJ2-3, with D possibly called TRBD1 or TRBD2 (6 bases each). Germline V gene lookup returns CDR1 MNHEY and CDR2 SMNVEV (reference sequence). This CDR3 is built from 18 residues. The V and J ends lost 3 bases and 2 bases respectively, with 21 bases between them. The CDR3 reads CASSLERPSPGATDTQYF. As DNA, the CDR3 is TGTGCCAGCAGTTTGGAGCGGCCATCCCCGGGGGCCACAGATACGCAGTATTTT.

The V and J genes are TRBV9 and TRBJ2-2; 7 nucleotides match TRBD1. This CDR3 has 15 amino acids. Trimming at V came to 3 bases and at J to 6 bases, leaving 8 bases not matched to a gene. Per germline, CDR1 SGDLS and CDR2 YYNGEE. The CDR3 reads CASSDSTGDSGELFF. The CDR3 region has the DNA TGTGCCAGCAGCGACTCCACAGGGGATTCCGGGGAGCTGTTTTTT.

The V call is TRBV19, the J call TRBJ1-5; weak D call: TRBD1 (5 bases). V shed 7 bases and J shed 5 bases, with 21 bases lying between them. From germline, CDR1 is LNHDA and CDR2 SQIVND (reference sequence). This CDR3 has 16 amino acids. The CDR3 here is CASIPKKQGRDQPQHF. Here the CDR3 DNA reads TGTGCCAGTATCCCAAAAAAGCAGGGAAGAGATCAGCCCCAGCATTTT.

The gene calls are TRBV7-2 and TRBJ2-7; 7 nucleotides align to TRBD1. This CDR3 contains 12 residues. V lost 5 bases, J lost 4 bases, and 2 bases stayed unmatched. Germline V gene data show CDR1 as SGHTA and CDR2 as FQGNSA. The CDR3 nucleotides are TGTGCCAGCAGCCAGACAGGGTACGAGCAGTACTTC. It translates to CASSQTGYEQYF.

This clone appeared a single time. The chain has TRBV7-9 and TRBJ2-5; TRBD2 matches at 7 bases. Looked up from germline, CDR1 is SEHNR and CDR2 is FQNEAQ (reference sequence). Trimming cost V 2 bases and J 1 base; bases outside gene matches: 1. The CDR3 spans 14 residues. This CDR3 reads CASSLRGVQETQYF. The DNA of the CDR3 is TGTGCCAGCAGCTTACGGGGGGTCCAAGAGACCCAGTACTTC.

The chain carries TRBV10-2 and TRBJ2-7, with TRBD2 matching 8 bases. The ends lost 3 bases at V and 3 bases at J; junction bases unmatched: 4. The germline gives CDR1 WSHSY, CDR2 SAAADI. This CDR3 has 14 residues. The DNA for the CDR3 is TGCGCCAGCAGTGAAGGGACTAGAGTCTACGAGCAGTACTTC. This codes for CASSEGTRVYEQYF.

V and J are TRBV19 and TRBJ2-7, with 12 bases fitting TRBD2. Germline CDR1 reads LNHDA; CDR2 reads SQIVND (reference sequence). Trimming cost V 4 bases and J 5 bases; bases outside gene matches: 9. The CDR3 consists of 16 residues. As DNA, the CDR3 is TGTGCCAGTAGTACTAAGACTAGCGGGAGTATCAACGAGCAGTACTTC. It yields the protein CASSTKTSGSINEQYF.

This chain uses TRBV27 with TRBJ1-2; 8 bases are a match to TRBD1. With 5 bases clipped from V and 1 base from J, the junction kept 6 bases outside the gene matches. CDR3 length: 15 amino acids. CDR1 and CDR2 from the germline V gene are MNHEY and SMNVEV (reference sequence). Here the CDR3 reads CASSPPGTGNYGYTF. The DNA of the CDR3 is TGTGCCAGCAGTCCGCCCGGGACAGGTAACTATGGCTACACCTTC.

CDR3 protein: CASTSGRAIDTQYF. In DNA form, the CDR3 reads TGTGCCAGTACTAGCGGGAGGGCCATAGATACGCAGTATTTT. V is TRBV27 and J is TRBJ2-3, with 13 bases identical to TRBD2. Trimming took 9 bases from V and 5 from J; bases not matched to a gene: 5. Germline CDR1 MNHEY, CDR2 SMNVEV (reference sequence). The CDR3 is 14 amino acids.

The CDR3 reads CASRRGAGNTIYF. Here the CDR3 DNA reads TGTGCCAGCAGGCGGGGGGCTGGAAACACCATATATTTT. This chain joins TRBV27 and TRBJ1-3; possibly TRBD1 for D (5 bases). CDR1 is MNHEY and CDR2 is SMNVEV in the germline V gene (reference sequence). With 6 bases removed from V and 2 bases from J, the gap between germline ends came to 8 bases. This CDR3 is built from 13 residues.

This chain connects TRBV28 to TRBJ1-2; D is possibly TRBD1 (5 bases). This CDR3 is 17 amino acids long. Looked up from germline, CDR1 is MDHEN and CDR2 is SYDVKM. The ends were cut back, 1 base at V and 6 bases at J, with 21 bases in the middle. CDR3 sequence reads: CASSLYGSGDFRHGYTF. CDR3 sequence (DNA): TGTGCCAGCAGTTTATACGGTTCGGGGGACTTCAGGCATGGCTACACCTTC.

The chain joins TRBV14 to TRBJ2-3; 14 bases align to TRBD2. The CDR3 is 19 residues long. The trim removed 0 bases at V and 4 bases at J, leaving 9 bases unmatched. The germline gives CDR1 SGHDN, CDR2 FVKESK. CDR3 residues: CASSQDPGTSGRGPDTQYF. The DNA of the CDR3 is TGTGCCAGCAGCCAAGACCCCGGGACTAGCGGGAGAGGCCCAGATACGCAGTATTTT.

This chain joins TRBV28 and TRBJ2-2; 14 bases line up with TRBD2. This CDR3 spans 17 amino acids. In germline, CDR1 is MDHEN, CDR2 SYDVKM. The V segment lost 10 bases and the J segment 4 bases; nucleotides outside the gene matches: 11. CDR3 bases: TGTGCCACCCTGGGACTAGCGGGAGAATGGGTCACCGGGGAGCTGTTTTTT. Protein sequence: CATLGLAGEWVTGELFF.

This sequence joins TRBV29-1 and TRBJ1-3; D possibly corresponds to TRBD1 (6 bases). V lost 4 bases and J lost 3, with 10 bases in between. CDR3 length equals 13 residues. The germline V gene has CDR1 SQVTM and CDR2 ANQGSEA. The CDR3 DNA reads TGCAGCGTTGTAGGACAGATTGGAAACACCATATATTTT. Its translation is CSVVGQIGNTIYF.

The chain carries TRBV5-1 and TRBJ2-1; 9 bases align to TRBD2. The CDR3 has 16 amino acids. Germline V lookup: CDR1 SGHRS, CDR2 YFSETQ. V shed 1 base, J shed 3 bases, and the junction held 5 bases outside the gene matches. CDR3 protein: CASSLTASGNYNEQFF. The CDR3 nucleotides are TGCGCCAGCAGCTTGACGGCTAGCGGGAACTACAATGAGCAGTTCTTC.

The rearrangement joins TRBV27 to TRBJ2-5; D is undetermined. Per germline, CDR1 MNHEY and CDR2 SMNVEV (reference sequence). CDR3 length equals 10 residues. Trimming stripped 9 bases from V and 5 bases from J, with 7 bases between. CDR3 DNA: TGTGCCAGTGTACGGGAGACCCAGTACTTC. Its translation is CASVRETQYF.

Comment on this clone: Other DNA sequences in this specimen translate into the identical CDR3. The CDR3 reads CASSEGGAGEKLFF. In nucleotides, the CDR3 is TGTGCCAGCAGTGAGGGAGGGGCAGGGGAAAAACTGTTTTTT. The genes are TRBV6-1 and TRBJ1-4; maybe TRBD1 (5 bases). The CDR3 loop spans 14 amino acids. Germline CDR1 MNHNS, CDR2 SASEGT. Trimming took off 3 bases at V and 8 bases at J, with 13 bases between the two ends.

The chain links TRBV6-1 to TRBJ2-7; 10 bases are shared with TRBD1. V lost 1 base to trimming and J lost 4 bases; unmatched junction nucleotides: 1. Germline-derived CDR1 and CDR2 are MNHNS and SASEGT. This CDR3 contains 14 residues. The CDR3 DNA sequence: TGTGCCAGCAGTGAAGTGGGACAGGGGTACGAGCAGTACTTC. Its translation is CASSEVGQGYEQYF.

The chain joins TRBV5-1 to TRBJ2-5; D remains ambiguous. The CDR3 contains 14 residues. The ends were cut back, 0 bases at V and 3 bases at J, with 9 bases in the middle. Germline CDR1 is SGHRS and CDR2 is YFSETQ. CDR3 amino acids: CASSLDVSKETQYF. As DNA, the CDR3 is TGCGCCAGCAGCTTGGATGTCTCAAAAGAGACCCAGTACTTC.

The CDR3 is CASSTMDRDYGYTF. CDR3 coding DNA: TGCGCCAGCAGCACTATGGACAGGGACTATGGCTACACCTTC. V and J are TRBV5-1 and TRBJ1-2; 8 positions match TRBD1. J lost 3 bases, V lost 4 bases, and 5 bases had no gene match. The CDR3 length is 14 residues. Germline V gives CDR1 SGHRS, CDR2 YFSETQ.

The chain joins TRBV7-3 to TRBJ1-2, with 8 positions matching TRBD1. Germline V gene data show CDR1 as SGHTA and CDR2 as FQGTGA. With 2 bases clipped from V and 5 bases from J, the junction kept 7 bases outside the gene matches. The CDR3 sequence is 15 residues long. The CDR3 here is CASSLGTGLGYGYTF. For the CDR3, the DNA is TGTGCCAGCAGCTTAGGGACAGGACTAGGGTATGGCTACACCTTC.